This T cell receptor beta chain was captured in a study of neurological immune-mediated disorders. Study-wide findings and caveats: CDR3 amino acid sequences of expanded clones were not shared across subjects, a result suggesting private repertoires in all groups.

This clonotype was observed at least ten times. Antigen specificity is unknown. Trimming stripped 4 bases from V and 4 bases from J, with 14 bases between. Looked up from germline, CDR1 is SGHRS and CDR2 is YFSETQ. The CDR3 has 15 residues. The time point is: longitudinal time-point 2. The making of cDNA relied on 5'RACE with 10-nucleotide random UMIs. One entry per CDR3 protein, called by TCRdb with MiXCR from the 5' RACE reads. The sample yields 50,000 or so distinct CDR3 sequences, about an eighth seen once. What was sequenced was PBMCs. This chain links TRBV5-1 with TRBJ1-4, with a possible D match to TRBD1 (5 bases). This clonotype was obtained from a male donor with HTLV-1-associated myelopathy (HAM/TSP). CDR3 bases: TGCGCCAGCAGCCGAACAGGCACCCTTAATGAAAAACTGTTTTTT. Protein product: CASSRTGTLNEKLFF.